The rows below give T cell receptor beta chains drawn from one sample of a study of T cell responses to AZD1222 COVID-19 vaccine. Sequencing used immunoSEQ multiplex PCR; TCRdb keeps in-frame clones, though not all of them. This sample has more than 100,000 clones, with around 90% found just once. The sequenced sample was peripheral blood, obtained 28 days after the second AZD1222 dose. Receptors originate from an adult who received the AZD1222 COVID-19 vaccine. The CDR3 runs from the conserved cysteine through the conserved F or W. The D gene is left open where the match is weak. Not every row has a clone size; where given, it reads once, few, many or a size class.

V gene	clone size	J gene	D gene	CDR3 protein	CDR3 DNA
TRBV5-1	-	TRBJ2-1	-	CASSLGTSTRYNEQFF	TGCGCCAGCAGCTTGGGGACGAGTACCCGTTACAATGAGCAGTTCTTC
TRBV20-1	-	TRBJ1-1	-	CSAADQTEAFF	TGCAGTGCTGCGGACCAGACTGAAGCTTTCTTT
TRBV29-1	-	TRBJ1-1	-	CSVEDQSNTEAFF	TGCAGCGTTGAAGATCAGAGTAACACTGAAGCTTTCTTT
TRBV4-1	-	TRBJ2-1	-	CASSQDWRVESEQFF	TGCGCCAGCAGCCAAGATTGGCGGGTTGAGAGTGAGCAGTTCTTC
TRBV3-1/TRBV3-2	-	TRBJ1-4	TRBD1	CASSMQGAQKKLFF	TGTGCCAGCAGCATGCAGGGGGCGCAGAAAAAACTGTTTTTT
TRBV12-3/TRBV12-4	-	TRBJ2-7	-	CASSLNRNEQYF	TGTGCCAGCAGTTTAAACCGGAACGAGCAGTACTTC
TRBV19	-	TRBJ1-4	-	CASSNTGATNEKLFF	TGTGCCAGTAGCAATACAGGCGCAACTAATGAAAAACTGTTTTTT
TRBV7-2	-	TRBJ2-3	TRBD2	CASSFWREGRTDTQYF	TGTGCCAGCAGCTTTTGGCGGGAGGGCCGTACAGATACGCAGTATTTT
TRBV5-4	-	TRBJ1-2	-	CASSPLEGAADRYGYTF	TGTGCCAGCAGCCCACTGGAAGGGGCCGCGGATAGGTATGGCTACACCTTC
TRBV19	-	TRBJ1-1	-	CASSRRENTEAFF	TGTGCCAGTAGCCGGAGAGAGAACACTGAAGCTTTCTTT
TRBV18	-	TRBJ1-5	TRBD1	CASSLGQADSNQPQHF	TGTGCCAGCTCATTAGGACAGGCCGACTCCAATCAGCCCCAGCATTTT
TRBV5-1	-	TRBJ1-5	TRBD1	CASSPGTGAQPQHF	TGCGCCAGCAGCCCCGGGACAGGGGCTCAGCCCCAGCATTTT
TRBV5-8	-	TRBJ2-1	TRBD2	CASSFPLAGTNNEQFF	TGTGCCAGCAGCTTTCCACTAGCGGGGACTAACAATGAGCAGTTCTTC
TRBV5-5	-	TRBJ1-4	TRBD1	CASSWRGQGVGEKLFF	TGTGCCAGCAGCTGGAGGGGACAGGGAGTCGGTGAAAAACTGTTTTTT
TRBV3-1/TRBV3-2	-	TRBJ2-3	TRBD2	CASSHPLAGGADTQYF	TGTGCCAGCAGCCACCCACTAGCGGGAGGGGCAGATACGCAGTATTTT
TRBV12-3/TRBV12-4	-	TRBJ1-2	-	CASSLSPGPGYTF	TGTGCCAGCAGTTTATCCCCAGGCCCGGGCTACACCTTC
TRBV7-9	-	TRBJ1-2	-	CASSTTGRYGYTF	TGTGCCAGCAGCACAACAGGGCGCTATGGCTACACCTTC
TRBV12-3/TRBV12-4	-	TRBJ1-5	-	CASSANQPQHF	TGTGCCAGCAGTGCAAATCAGCCCCAGCATTTT
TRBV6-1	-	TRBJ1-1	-	CASSVGAVVGFIGEAFF	TGTGCCAGCAGTGTAGGGGCGGTTGTTGGGTTTATCGGTGAAGCTTTCTTT
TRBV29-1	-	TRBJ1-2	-	CSVEEENYGYTF	TGCAGCGTTGAGGAAGAGAACTATGGCTACACCTTC
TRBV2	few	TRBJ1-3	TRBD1	CASSEVGTEGNTIYF	TGTGCCAGCAGTGAAGTAGGGACAGAGGGAAACACCATATATTTT
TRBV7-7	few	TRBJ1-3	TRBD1	CASSPGTGGGNTIYF	TGTGCTAGCAGCCCCGGGACAGGGGGAGGAAACACCATATATTTT
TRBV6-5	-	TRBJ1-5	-	CASSPHGGQPQHF	TGTGCCAGCAGCCCCCATGGGGGTCAGCCCCAGCATTTT
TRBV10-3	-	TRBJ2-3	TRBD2	CATLVGGLAGTDTQYF	TGTGCCACCCTCGTGGGGGGACTAGCCGGTACAGATACGCAGTATTTT
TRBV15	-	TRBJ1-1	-	CATSSRSQQNTEAFF	TGTGCCACCAGCAGCCGGTCCCAACAGAACACTGAAGCTTTCTTT